Listed below are T cell receptor beta chains from one sample, sequenced in a study of blood T cell repertoires in COVID-19. Produced via immunoSEQ multiplex PCR; TCRdb's table is partial and in-frame only. This sample has approximately 94,000 clones, with roughly 80% found just once. Source material: peripheral blood. These receptors were obtained from a man between 65 and 80 years old with active or convalescent COVID-19. Both conserved end residues are part of each CDR3. Fields, in order: D gene, V gene, clone size, J gene, CDR3 protein, CDR3 DNA. The D gene is left open where the match is weak. Clone sizes are given selectively: once, few, many, or a class where the clone is expanded.

>TRBD2|TRBV19|NA|TRBJ2-2
CASSVTSGIPSGELFF
TGTGCCAGTAGTGTCACTAGCGGGATCCCCAGCGGGGAGCTGTTTTTT
>TRBD1|TRBV6-1|many|TRBJ2-1
CASSEGQGRAGNEQFF
TGTGCCAGCAGTGAGGGACAGGGCCGTGCAGGGAATGAGCAGTTCTTC
>TRBD1|TRBV24-1|NA|TRBJ1-2
CATSDNRGLHGYTF
TGTGCCACCAGTGACAACAGGGGACTCCATGGCTACACCTTC
>NA|TRBV6-5|NA|TRBJ1-5
CASRRGTIGNQPQHF
TGTGCCAGCAGAAGGGGTACTATCGGCAATCAGCCCCAGCATTTT
>TRBD1|TRBV28|NA|TRBJ2-1
CASSRAGQGLHNEQFF
TGTGCCAGCAGCCGGGCCGGACAGGGGCTTCACAATGAGCAGTTCTTC
>TRBD1|TRBV9|NA|TRBJ1-2
CASSVDRDRVRGYTF
TGTGCCAGCAGCGTAGACCGTGACAGGGTTAGAGGCTACACCTTC
>TRBD1|TRBV6-2/TRBV6-3|NA|TRBJ1-1
CASSGRDRGNTEAFF
TGTGCCAGCAGCGGACGGGACAGGGGGAACACTGAAGCTTTCTTT
>TRBD1|TRBV28|NA|TRBJ2-7
CASISPGQGAGEQYF
TGTGCCAGCATCTCTCCGGGACAGGGGGCAGGCGAGCAGTACTTC
>TRBD2|TRBV27|few|TRBJ2-3
CASSLTSGGGDTQYF
TGTGCCAGCAGTTTAACTAGCGGGGGGGGAGATACGCAGTATTTT
>NA|TRBV3-1/TRBV3-2|NA|TRBJ2-3
CASSLSGRTDTQYF
TGTGCCAGCAGCCTTAGCGGACGCACAGATACGCAGTATTTT
>NA|TRBV2|NA|TRBJ2-1
CASNPASRETGEQFF
TGTGCCAGCAATCCGGCGTCACGGGAGACCGGCGAGCAGTTCTTC
>TRBD1|TRBV5-1|NA|TRBJ1-6
CASSLDLGQGALTLHF
TGCGCCAGCAGCTTGGATCTGGGACAGGGGGCCCTCACCCTCCACTTT
>NA|TRBV10-3|NA|TRBJ2-3
CASRKGEDTQYF
TGTGCCTCCCGGAAGGGGGAAGATACGCAGTATTTT
>NA|TRBV24-1|once|TRBJ2-7
CATSDGPSYEQYF
TGTGCCACCAGTGATGGCCCAAGCTACGAGCAGTACTTC
>TRBD2|TRBV7-2|NA|TRBJ2-1
CASSWLLAGARYEQFF
TGTGCCAGCAGCTGGCTTCTAGCGGGAGCCCGGTATGAGCAGTTCTTC
>NA|TRBV28|NA|TRBJ1-6
CASRTLGESSYNSPLHF
TGTGCCAGCAGAACCCTTGGGGAGAGCTCCTATAATTCACCCCTCCACTTT
>TRBD1|TRBV5-4|NA|TRBJ1-2
CASSRTGDYGYTF
TGTGCCAGCAGCCGAACAGGGGATTATGGCTACACCTTC
>TRBD1|TRBV9|NA|TRBJ1-5
CASSVGGPGTGGSNQPQHF
TGTGCCAGCAGCGTAGGGGGCCCCGGGACAGGTGGGAGCAATCAGCCCCAGCATTTT
>TRBD1|TRBV6-2/TRBV6-3|NA|TRBJ1-2
CASSWGQNYGYTF
TGTGCCAGCAGTTGGGGACAGAACTATGGCTACACCTTC
>TRBD2|TRBV5-4|NA|TRBJ2-1
CASSPTSGAYNEQFF
TGTGCCAGCAGCCCCACTAGCGGGGCCTACAATGAGCAGTTCTTC
>TRBD2|TRBV5-4|NA|TRBJ2-3
CASRLAGVGDTQYF
TGTGCCAGCAGGTTAGCGGGGGTTGGCGATACGCAGTATTTT
>TRBD2|TRBV30|few|TRBJ2-1
CAWRKPGTGTSVNNEQFF
TGTGCCTGGAGAAAACCGGGAACCGGGACTAGCGTAAACAATGAGCAGTTCTTC
>TRBD2|TRBV24-1|NA|TRBJ2-2
CATSDLQGTSGANTGELFF
TGTGCCACCAGTGATTTGCAAGGGACTAGCGGGGCGAACACCGGGGAGCTGTTTTTT
>NA|TRBV25-1|NA|TRBJ2-7
CASRAEHSSYEQYF
TGTGCCAGCAGAGCCGAACACAGCTCCTACGAGCAGTACTTC
>TRBD1|TRBV24-1|NA|TRBJ2-1
CATSDFVDRGSREQFF
TGTGCCACCAGTGATTTCGTGGACAGGGGAAGTCGTGAGCAGTTCTTC
>NA|TRBV10-2|NA|TRBJ2-3
CASSAKDTQYF
TGCGCCAGCAGTGCTAAAGATACGCAGTATTTT
>TRBD2|TRBV2|NA|TRBJ2-1
CAGLGTSGSPHPSEQFF
TGTGCCGGGCTCGGGACTAGCGGGAGCCCACACCCGAGTGAGCAGTTCTTC
>TRBD1|TRBV4-3|NA|TRBJ2-7
CASSQDSQGAYEQYF
TGCGCCAGCAGCCAAGATTCGCAGGGGGCCTACGAGCAGTACTTC
>NA|TRBV24-1|few|TRBJ2-2
CATMPGAHTGELFF
TGTGCCACCATGCCAGGGGCACACACCGGGGAGCTGTTTTTT
>TRBD1|TRBV3-1/TRBV3-2|few|TRBJ1-6
CASRPPGQNSPLHF
TGTGCCAGCAGACCTCCGGGACAGAATTCACCCCTCCACTTT
>TRBD1|TRBV19|NA|TRBJ2-3
CASTPTGTGLRGTDTQYF
TGTGCCAGTACCCCCACCGGGACAGGGCTGAGGGGCACAGATACGCAGTATTTT
>NA|TRBV5-1|NA|TRBJ1-1
CASSFAGGSGAGTEAFF
TGCGCCAGCAGCTTCGCTGGGGGGAGCGGTGCGGGCACTGAAGCTTTCTTT
>TRBD2|TRBV4-2|NA|TRBJ2-1
CASSLGTSDYNEQFF
TGTGCCAGCAGCCTCGGGACTAGCGATTACAATGAGCAGTTCTTC
>TRBD2|TRBV9|NA|TRBJ2-2
CASSIGLAETGELFF
TGTGCCAGCAGCATCGGACTAGCTGAGACCGGGGAGCTGTTTTTT
>TRBD1|TRBV5-1|NA|TRBJ2-7
CASRFGQESSYEQYF
TGCGCCAGCCGTTTCGGACAGGAAAGCTCCTACGAGCAGTACTTC
>NA|TRBV6-5|NA|TRBJ1-1
CASNFDPRTEAFF
TGTGCCAGCAACTTTGACCCGAGGACTGAAGCTTTCTTT
>TRBD1|TRBV7-9|NA|TRBJ2-7
CASSPRWTGVMGSYEQYF
TGTGCCAGCAGCCCCAGGTGGACAGGCGTGATGGGGTCCTACGAGCAGTACTTC
>NA|TRBV28|NA|TRBJ1-2
CASSSLGSGRGLRGYTF
TGTGCCAGCAGCTCTCTTGGGTCAGGGAGGGGTCTTAGGGGCTACACCTTC